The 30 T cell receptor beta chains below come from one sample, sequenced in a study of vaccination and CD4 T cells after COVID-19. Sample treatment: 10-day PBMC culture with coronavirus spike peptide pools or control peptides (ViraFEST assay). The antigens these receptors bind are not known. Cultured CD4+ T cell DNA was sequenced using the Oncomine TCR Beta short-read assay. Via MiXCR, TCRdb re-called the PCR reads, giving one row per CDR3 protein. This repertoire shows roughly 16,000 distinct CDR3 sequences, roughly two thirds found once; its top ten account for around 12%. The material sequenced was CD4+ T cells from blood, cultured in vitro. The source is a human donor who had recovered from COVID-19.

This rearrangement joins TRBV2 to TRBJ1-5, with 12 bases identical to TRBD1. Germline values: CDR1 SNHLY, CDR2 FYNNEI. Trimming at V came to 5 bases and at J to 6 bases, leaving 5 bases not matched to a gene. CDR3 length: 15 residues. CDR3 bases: TGTGCCAGCAGTCGGGACAGGGGGCTGGCTCAGCCCCAGCATTTT. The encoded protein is CASSRDRGLAQPQHF.

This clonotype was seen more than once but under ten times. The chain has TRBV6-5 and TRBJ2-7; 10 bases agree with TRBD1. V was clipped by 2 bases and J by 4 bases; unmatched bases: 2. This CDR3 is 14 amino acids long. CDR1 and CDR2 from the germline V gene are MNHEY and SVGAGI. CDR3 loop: CASSYRTGGYEQYF. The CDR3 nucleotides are TGTGCCAGCAGTTACCGGACAGGGGGGTACGAGCAGTACTTC.

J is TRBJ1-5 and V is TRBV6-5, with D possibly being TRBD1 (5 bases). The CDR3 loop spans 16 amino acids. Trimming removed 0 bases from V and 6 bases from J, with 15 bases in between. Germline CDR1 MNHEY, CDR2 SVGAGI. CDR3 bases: TGTGCCAGCAGTTACTCGCCGCTGGGGGGGAGTCAGCCCCAGCATTTT. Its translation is CASSYSPLGGSQPQHF.

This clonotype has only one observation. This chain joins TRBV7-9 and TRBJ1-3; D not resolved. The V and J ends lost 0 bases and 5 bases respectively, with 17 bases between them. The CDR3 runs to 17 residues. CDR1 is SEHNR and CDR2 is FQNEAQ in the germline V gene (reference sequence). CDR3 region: CASSLASGDYFRNTIYF. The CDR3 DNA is TGTGCCAGCAGCTTAGCGTCCGGGGATTACTTCAGAAACACCATATATTTT.

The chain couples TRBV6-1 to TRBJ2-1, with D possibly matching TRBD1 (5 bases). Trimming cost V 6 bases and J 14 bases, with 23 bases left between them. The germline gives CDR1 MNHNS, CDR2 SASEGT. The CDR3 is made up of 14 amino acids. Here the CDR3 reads CASRSTGSWFKEFF. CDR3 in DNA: TGTGCCAGCAGAAGTACAGGTTCGTGGTTTAAGGAGTTCTTC.

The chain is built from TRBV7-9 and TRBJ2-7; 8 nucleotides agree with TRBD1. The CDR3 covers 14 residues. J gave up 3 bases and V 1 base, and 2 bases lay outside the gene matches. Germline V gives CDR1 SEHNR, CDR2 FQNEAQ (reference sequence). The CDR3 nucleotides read TGTGCCAGCAGCTTAGACAGGGGGTTCTACGAGCAGTACTTC. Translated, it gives CASSLDRGFYEQYF.

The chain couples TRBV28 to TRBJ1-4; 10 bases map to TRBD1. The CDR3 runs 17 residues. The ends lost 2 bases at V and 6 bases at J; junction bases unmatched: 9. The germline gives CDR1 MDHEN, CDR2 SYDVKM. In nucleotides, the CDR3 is TGTGCCAGCAGTTTACCTTTAGGAGGGACAGGGGATGAAAAACTGTTTTTT. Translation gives CASSLPLGGTGDEKLFF.

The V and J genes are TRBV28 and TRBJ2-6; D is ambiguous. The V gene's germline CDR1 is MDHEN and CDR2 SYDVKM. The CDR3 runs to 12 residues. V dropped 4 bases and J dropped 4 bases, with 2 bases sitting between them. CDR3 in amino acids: CASSSGANVLTF. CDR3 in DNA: TGTGCCAGCAGTTCCGGGGCCAACGTCCTGACTTTC.

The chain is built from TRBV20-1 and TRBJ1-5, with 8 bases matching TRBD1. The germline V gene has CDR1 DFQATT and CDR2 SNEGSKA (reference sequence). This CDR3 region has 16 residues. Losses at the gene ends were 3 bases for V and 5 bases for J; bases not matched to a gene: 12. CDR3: CSASFVGQGPDQPQHF. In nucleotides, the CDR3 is TGCAGTGCTAGTTTCGTAGGACAGGGCCCAGATCAGCCCCAGCATTTT.

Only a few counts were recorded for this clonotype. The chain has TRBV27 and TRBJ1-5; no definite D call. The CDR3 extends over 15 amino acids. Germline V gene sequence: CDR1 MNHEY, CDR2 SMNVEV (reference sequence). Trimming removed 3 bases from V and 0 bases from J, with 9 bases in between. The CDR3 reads CASSLSWASNQPQHF. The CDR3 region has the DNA TGTGCCAGCAGTTTGAGTTGGGCTAGCAATCAGCCCCAGCATTTT.

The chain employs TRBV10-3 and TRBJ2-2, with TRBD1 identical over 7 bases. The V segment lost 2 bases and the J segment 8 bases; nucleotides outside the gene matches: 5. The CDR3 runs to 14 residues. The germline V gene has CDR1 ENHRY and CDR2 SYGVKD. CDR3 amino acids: CAISERQGSGELFF. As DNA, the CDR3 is TGTGCCATCAGTGAGAGACAGGGTTCGGGGGAGCTGTTTTTT.

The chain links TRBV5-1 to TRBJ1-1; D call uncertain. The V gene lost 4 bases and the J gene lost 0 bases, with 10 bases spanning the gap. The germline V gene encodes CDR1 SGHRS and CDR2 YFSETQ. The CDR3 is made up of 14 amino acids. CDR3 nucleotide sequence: TGCGCCAGCAGCGTGGACGGATTGAACACTGAAGCTTTCTTT. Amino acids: CASSVDGLNTEAFF.

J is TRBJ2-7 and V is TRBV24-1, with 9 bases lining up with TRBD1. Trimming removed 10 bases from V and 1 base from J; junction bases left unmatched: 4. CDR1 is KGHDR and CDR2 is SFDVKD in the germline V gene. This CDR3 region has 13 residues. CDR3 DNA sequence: TGTGCCACTCGGGGGACAGGGTCCTACGAGCAGTACTTC. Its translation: CATRGTGSYEQYF.

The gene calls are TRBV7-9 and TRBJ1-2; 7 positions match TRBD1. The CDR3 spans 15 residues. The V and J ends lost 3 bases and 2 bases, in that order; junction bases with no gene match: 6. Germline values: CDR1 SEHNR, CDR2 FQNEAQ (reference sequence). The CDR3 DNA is TGTGCCAGCAGCTTGCAGGGAGGGGGCAACTATGGCTACACCTTC. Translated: CASSLQGGGNYGYTF.

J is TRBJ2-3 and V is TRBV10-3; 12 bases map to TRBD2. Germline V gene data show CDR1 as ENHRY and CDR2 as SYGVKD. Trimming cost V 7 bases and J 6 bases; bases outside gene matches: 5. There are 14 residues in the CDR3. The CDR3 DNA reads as TGTGCCATCATGGCTAGCGGGGGGGAGGATACGCAGTATTTT. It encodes CAIMASGGEDTQYF.

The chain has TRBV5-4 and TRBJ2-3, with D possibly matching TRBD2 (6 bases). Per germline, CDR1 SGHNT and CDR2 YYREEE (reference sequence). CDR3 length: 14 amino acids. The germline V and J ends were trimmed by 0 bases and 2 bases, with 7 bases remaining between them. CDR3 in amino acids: CASSLGLDTDTQYF. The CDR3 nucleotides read TGTGCCAGCAGCTTGGGACTAGACACAGATACGCAGTATTTT.

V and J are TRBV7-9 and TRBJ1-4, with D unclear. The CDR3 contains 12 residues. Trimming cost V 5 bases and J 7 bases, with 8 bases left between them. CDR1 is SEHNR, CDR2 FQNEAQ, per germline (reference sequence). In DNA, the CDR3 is TGTGCCAGCAGCCCCACTTCTGAAAAACTGTTTTTT. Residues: CASSPTSEKLFF.

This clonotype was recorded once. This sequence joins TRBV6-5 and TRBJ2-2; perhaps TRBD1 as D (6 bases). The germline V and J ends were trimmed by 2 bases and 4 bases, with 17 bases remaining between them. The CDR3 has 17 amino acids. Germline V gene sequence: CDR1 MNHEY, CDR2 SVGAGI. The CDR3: CASSYRLRGSATGELFF. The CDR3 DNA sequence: TGTGCCAGCAGTTACCGTTTAAGGGGGAGTGCCACCGGGGAGCTGTTTTTT.

The CDR3 reads CASSLVARTGANVLTF. The CDR3 nucleotides are TGTGCCAGCAGCTTGGTGGCTCGAACTGGGGCCAACGTCCTGACTTTC. The V call is TRBV5-6, the J call TRBJ2-6; D not certain. The V gene's germline CDR1 is SGHDT and CDR2 YYEEEE. V was pared by 0 bases and J by 2 bases, with 9 bases between. The CDR3 length is 16 residues.

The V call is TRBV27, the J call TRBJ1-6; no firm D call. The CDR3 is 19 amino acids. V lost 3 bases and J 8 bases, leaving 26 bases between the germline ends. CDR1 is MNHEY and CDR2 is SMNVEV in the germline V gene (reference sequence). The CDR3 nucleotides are TGTGCCAGCAGTTTCAAGGGCCCCCGCCTGAAAGTGGTGGATTCACCCCTCCACTTT. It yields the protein CASSFKGPRLKVVDSPLHF.

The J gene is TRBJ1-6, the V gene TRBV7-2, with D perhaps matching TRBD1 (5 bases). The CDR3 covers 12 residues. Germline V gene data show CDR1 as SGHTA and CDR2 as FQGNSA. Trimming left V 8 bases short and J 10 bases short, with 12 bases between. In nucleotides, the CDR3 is TGTGCCAGCGGAGGGGTCGGGTCACCCCTCCACTTT. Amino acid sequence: CASGGVGSPLHF.

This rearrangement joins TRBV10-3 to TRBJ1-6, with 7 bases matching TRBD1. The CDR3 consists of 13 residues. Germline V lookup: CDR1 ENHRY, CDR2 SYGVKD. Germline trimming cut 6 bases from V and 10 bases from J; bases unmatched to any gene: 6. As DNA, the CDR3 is TGTGCCATCAGGGTGGGAGGGGGCTCACCCCTCCACTTT. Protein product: CAIRVGGGSPLHF.

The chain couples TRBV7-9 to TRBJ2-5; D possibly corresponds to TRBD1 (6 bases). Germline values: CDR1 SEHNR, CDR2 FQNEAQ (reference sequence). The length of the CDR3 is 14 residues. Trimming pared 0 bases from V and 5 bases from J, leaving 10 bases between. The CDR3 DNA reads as TGTGCCAGCAGCTTAGCGGGAAGGGGGGAGACCCAGTACTTC. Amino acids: CASSLAGRGETQYF.

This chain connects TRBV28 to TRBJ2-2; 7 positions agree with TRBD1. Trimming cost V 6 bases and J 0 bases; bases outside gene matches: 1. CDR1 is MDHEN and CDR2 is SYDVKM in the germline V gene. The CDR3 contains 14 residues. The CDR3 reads CASRGQANTGELFF. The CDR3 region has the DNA TGTGCCAGCAGAGGACAGGCGAACACCGGGGAGCTGTTTTTT.

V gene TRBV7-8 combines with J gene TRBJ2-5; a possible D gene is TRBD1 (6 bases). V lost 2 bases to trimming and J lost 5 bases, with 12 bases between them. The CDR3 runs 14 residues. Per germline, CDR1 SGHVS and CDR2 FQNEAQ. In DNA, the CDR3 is TGTGCCAGCAGCTTACGTCGCAGGGGTGAGACCCAGTACTTC. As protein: CASSLRRRGETQYF.

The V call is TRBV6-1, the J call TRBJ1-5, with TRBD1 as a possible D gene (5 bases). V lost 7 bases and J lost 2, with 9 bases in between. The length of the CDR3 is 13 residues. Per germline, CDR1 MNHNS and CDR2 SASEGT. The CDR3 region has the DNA TGTGCCAGCATGAGGGGAGGCAATCAGCCCCAGCATTTT. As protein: CASMRGGNQPQHF.

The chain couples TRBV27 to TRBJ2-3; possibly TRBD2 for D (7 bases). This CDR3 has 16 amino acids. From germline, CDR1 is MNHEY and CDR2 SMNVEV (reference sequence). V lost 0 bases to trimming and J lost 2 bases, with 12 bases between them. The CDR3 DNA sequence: TGTGCCAGCAGTTTATCGCGGGGGCGGCCCACAGATACGCAGTATTTT. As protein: CASSLSRGRPTDTQYF.

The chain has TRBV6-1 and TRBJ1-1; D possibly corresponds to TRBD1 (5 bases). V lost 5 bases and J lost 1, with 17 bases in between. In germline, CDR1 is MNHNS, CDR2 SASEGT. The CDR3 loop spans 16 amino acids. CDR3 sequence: CASSTKGRGGNTEAFF. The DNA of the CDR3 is TGTGCCAGCAGTACCAAGGGGCGGGGGGGGAACACTGAAGCTTTCTTT.

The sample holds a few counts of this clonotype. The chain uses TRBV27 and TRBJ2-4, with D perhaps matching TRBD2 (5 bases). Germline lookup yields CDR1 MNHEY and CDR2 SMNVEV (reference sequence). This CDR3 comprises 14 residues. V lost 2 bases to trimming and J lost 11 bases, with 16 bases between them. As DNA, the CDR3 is TGTGCCAGCAGTTTAACATGGCCCGAGGGCCTTCAGTACTTC. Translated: CASSLTWPEGLQYF.

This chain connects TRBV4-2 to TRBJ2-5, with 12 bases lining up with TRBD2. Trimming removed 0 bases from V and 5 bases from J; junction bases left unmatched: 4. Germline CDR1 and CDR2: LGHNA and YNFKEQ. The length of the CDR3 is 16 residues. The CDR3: CASSQDLAGGRETQYF. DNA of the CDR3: TGTGCCAGCAGCCAAGACCTAGCGGGGGGGCGGGAGACCCAGTACTTC.